This is a list of T cell receptor beta chains from one sample in a study of blood T cell repertoires in COVID-19. Measured with immunoSEQ multiplex PCR; TCRdb has only the in-frame clones, and not every one. This table holds about 220,000 clones, 70% to 90% found once. Sequencing was performed on peripheral blood. The source is a woman in her 70s with COVID-19, enrolled during active disease. Both conserved end residues are part of each CDR3. D genes are given only for firm matches. Rows give clone size only sometimes, using once, few, many, or a class for an expanded clone.

j_call clone_size d_call v_call cdr3_aa cdr3_nt
TRBJ1-2 . . TRBV19 CASIGTGLTTTYGYTF TGTGCCAGTATTGGTACGGGACTCACAACGACCTATGGCTACACCTTC
TRBJ1-1 few . TRBV19 CASSRDGGTNTEAFF TGTGCCAGTAGTAGGGACGGGGGGACGAACACTGAAGCTTTCTTT
TRBJ1-1 . . TRBV30 CAWSVQVNTEAFF TGTGCCTGGAGTGTACAGGTTAACACTGAAGCTTTCTTT
TRBJ1-1 . TRBD1 TRBV10-3 CAIGGTENTEAFF TGTGCCATCGGAGGGACAGAGAACACTGAAGCTTTCTTT
TRBJ2-7 . TRBD2 TRBV30 CAWSGGRAAEQYF TGTGCCTGGAGTGGCGGGAGGGCCGCCGAGCAGTACTTC
TRBJ2-7 few TRBD1 TRBV4-2 CASSQDKRTGGLLGQYF TGTGCCAGCAGCCAAGATAAGAGGACAGGGGGCCTCCTTGGACAGTACTTC
TRBJ1-1 . . TRBV6-5 CASKSQGSEAFF TGTGCCAGCAAATCACAGGGTTCTGAAGCTTTCTTT
TRBJ1-2 . . TRBV10-3 CAIFTAGVVNYGYTF TGTGCCATCTTCACAGCGGGGGTTGTTAACTATGGCTACACCTTC
TRBJ2-7 . . TRBV5-1 CASSLSARDYEQYF TGCGCCAGCAGCTTATCGGCCAGGGATTACGAGCAGTACTTC
TRBJ2-1 . . TRBV11-3 CASSLGGDEQFF TGTGCCAGCAGCTTAGGGGGGGATGAGCAGTTCTTC
TRBJ2-5 . . TRBV7-3 CASSQDRSGTQYF TGTGCCAGCAGCCAAGACAGGAGCGGGACCCAGTACTTC
TRBJ1-1 . TRBD1 TRBV6-5 CASSYSTGRVNTEAFF TGTGCCAGCAGTTACTCGACAGGGCGCGTGAACACTGAAGCTTTCTTT
TRBJ1-1 . . TRBV9 CASSAQTGSITEAFF TGTGCCAGCAGCGCACAAACAGGGAGTATCACTGAAGCTTTCTTT
TRBJ1-5 . . TRBV6-2/TRBV6-3 CASSYSGQRPQHF TGTGCCAGCAGTTACTCCGGACAGAGGCCCCAGCATTTT